One and the same sample provided the 22 T cell receptor beta chains below, sequenced in a study of blood T cells in healthy people across ages. Next came a second PCR, run for about 7 to 12 cycles, which used a sample-barcoded 5' primer along with a J-beta primer mix. TCRdb analysed the 5' RACE reads with MiXCR anew, one entry per CDR3 protein. Of hundreds of thousands of distinct CDR3 sequences listed, 29% were seen once; the top ten hold roughly 17%. The sample was blood. These TCRs come from a woman of 80 years or more in good health.

This clonotype was recorded at least ten times. This chain connects TRBV5-6 to TRBJ2-7; no reliable D call. The length of the CDR3 is 14 residues. V was cut by 1 base and J by 0 bases, with 8 bases left in between. Looked up from germline, CDR1 is SGHDT and CDR2 is YYEEEE. CDR3 amino acids: CASSLYHGSYEQYF. DNA of the CDR3: TGTGCCAGCAGCTTGTATCACGGCTCCTACGAGCAGTACTTC. Combining the CDR3 with reference TRBV5-6 and TRBJ2-7 gives the whole variable domain DAGVTQSPTHLIKTRGQQVTLRCSPKSGHDTVSWYQQALGQGPQFIFQYYEEEERQRGNFPDRFSGHQFPNYSSELNVNALLLGDSALYLCASSLYHGSYEQYFGPGTRLTVT.

Turning to this clonotype: One base away lies a much larger clone, so this may be a sequencing read error. The V call is TRBV4-3, the J call TRBJ2-1; unclear D gene. Judging by the DNA end, TRBJ2-7 fits better; the J call may be wrong. The CDR3 runs to 14 residues. CDR1 and CDR2 (germline): LGHNA, YSLEER. CDR3: CASSLVLSYNEQYF. The DNA of the CDR3 is TGCGCCAGCAGCCTCGTCCTCTCCTACAATGAGCAGTACTTC.

The chain uses TRBV7-2 and TRBJ2-7; D not resolved. The CDR3 contains 13 residues. CDR1 and CDR2 (germline): SGHTA, FQGNSA. The V and J ends lost 1 base and 12 bases respectively, with 16 bases between them. The CDR3 is CASSLDSLQTRYF. The CDR3 DNA follows: TGTGCCAGCAGCTTAGACTCCTTACAGACCCGGTACTTC.

This chain joins TRBV12-3 or TRBV12-4 and TRBJ2-7; TRBD2 agrees at 15 bases. This CDR3 region has 17 residues. V shed 5 bases and J 0 bases; nucleotides not matched to a gene: 5. The CDR3 sequence: CASSPGLAGGSSYEQYF. CDR3 nucleotides: TGTGCCAGCAGTCCGGGACTAGCGGGGGGTAGCTCCTACGAGCAGTACTTC.

This chain joins TRBV5-6 and TRBJ2-7, with D possibly TRBD1 on 6 matching bases. The DNA matches TRBJ2-5 better at its end, which makes the J call doubtful. The CDR3 runs to 14 residues. Germline values: CDR1 SGHDT, CDR2 YYEEEE. Here the CDR3 DNA reads TGTGCCAGCAGCTGGGTCAGGGGACAAGAGACCCAGTACTTC. Its protein product is CASSWVRGQETQYF.

At least ten counts were recorded for this clonotype. This chain links TRBV2 with TRBJ2-1; 10 nucleotides agree with TRBD1. The junction had 3 bases not matched to a gene; V was cut back by 2 bases and J by 5 bases. This CDR3 spans 15 amino acids. Germline lookup yields CDR1 SNHLY and CDR2 FYNNEI. The CDR3 DNA sequence: TGTGCCAGCAGTGAAATGGGACAGGGGAACAATGAGCAGTTCTTC. Amino acids: CASSEMGQGNNEQFF.

This clonotype occurred many times. This may come from a read error, since a much larger clone is one base off. The V and J genes are TRBV20-1 and TRBJ2-6, with TRBD1 as a possible D gene (5 bases). The CDR3 contains 13 residues. Looked up from germline, CDR1 is DFQATT and CDR2 is SNEGSKA (reference sequence). The CDR3 spells CSARVSGANVRTF. CDR3 nucleotides: TGCAGTGCTAGAGTTAGTGGGGCCAACGTCCGGACTTTC.

This chain joins TRBV7-8 and TRBJ2-7, with D perhaps being TRBD1 or TRBD2 (6 bases each). CDR3 length: 14 amino acids. Germline CDR1 and CDR2: SGHVS and FQNEAQ. V lost 3 bases to trimming and J lost 6 bases, with 15 bases between them. This CDR3 reads CASSLSGGPVEQYF. The CDR3 DNA reads as TGTGCCAGCAGCTTGTCTGGGGGGCCGGTCGAGCAGTACTTC.

The sample holds many counts of this clonotype. This rearrangement joins TRBV5-6 to TRBJ2-1; D possibly corresponds to TRBD2 (6 bases). The ends were cut back, 3 bases at V and 10 bases at J, with 14 bases in the middle. Looked up from germline, CDR1 is SGHDT and CDR2 is YYEEEE. This CDR3 contains 13 residues. This CDR3 reads CASSSGRGWEQFF. Written as DNA, the CDR3 is TGTGCCAGCAGCTCTGGGCGGGGCTGGGAGCAGTTCTTC.

This clonotype has ten or more counts. The chain employs TRBV5-1 and TRBJ1-2; possibly TRBD1 for D (5 bases). Germline assignment: CDR1 SGHRS and CDR2 YFSETQ. The CDR3 extends over 16 amino acids. The V gene lost 1 base and the J gene lost 8 bases, with 21 bases spanning the gap. In nucleotides, the CDR3 is TGCGCCAGCAGCTTGACCCCAACTCGGGGCGCCGACGGCTACACCTTC. It translates to CASSLTPTRGADGYTF. The full variable domain, completed using reference TRBV5-1 and TRBJ1-2, is KAGVTQTPRYLIKTRGQQVTLSCSPISGHRSVSWYQQTPGQGLQFLFEYFSETQRNKGNFPGRFSGRQFSNSRSEMNVSTLELGDSALYLCASSLTPTRGADGYTFGSGTRLTVV.

This clonotype showed up many times. The chain joins TRBV20-1 to TRBJ2-1; 8 bases align to TRBD2. V lost 1 base to trimming and J lost 7 bases; unmatched junction nucleotides: 9. Germline CDR1 is DFQATT and CDR2 is SNEGSKA (reference sequence). The CDR3 is made up of 15 amino acids. CDR3 DNA sequence: TGCAGTGCTAGAGGAGTAGCGGGGAGGGAGAATGAGCAGTTCTTC. Translating gives CSARGVAGRENEQFF.

This sequence joins TRBV20-1 and TRBJ2-5; D possibly corresponds to TRBD1 (7 bases). From germline, CDR1 is DFQATT and CDR2 SNEGSKA (reference sequence). The V end lost 0 bases, the J end lost 5 bases, and 16 bases lay between the germline ends. The CDR3 sequence is 15 residues long. The CDR3 DNA reads TGCAGTGCTAGAGATTACGCGCGGGGACAGGAGACCCAGTACTTC. Its protein is CSARDYARGQETQYF.

This clonotype appeared many times. The V gene is TRBV7-2, the J gene TRBJ1-2, with D possibly being TRBD1 (5 bases). The CDR3 has 14 residues. V was cut by 4 bases and J by 0 bases, with 9 bases left in between. Germline loops: CDR1 SGHTA, CDR2 FQGNSA. The CDR3 protein is CASSSETANYGYTF. In DNA, the CDR3 is TGTGCCAGCAGCTCCGAGACAGCTAACTATGGCTACACCTTC.

In its sample, this clonotype was seen many times. The genes are TRBV20-1 and TRBJ2-5; 8 nucleotides agree with TRBD2. V lost 1 base, J lost 0 bases, and 10 bases stayed unmatched. This CDR3 comprises 17 residues. Germline values: CDR1 DFQATT, CDR2 SNEGSKA (reference sequence). The CDR3 is CSARGPGSGGYQETQYF. The CDR3 coding sequence is TGCAGTGCTAGAGGCCCGGGGAGCGGGGGTTACCAAGAGACCCAGTACTTC.

This clonotype was counted many times. This sequence joins TRBV18 and TRBJ1-5, with TRBD1 matching over 9 bases. The CDR3 consists of 16 residues. CDR1 is KGHSH and CDR2 is LQKENI in the germline V gene. V trimming: 4 bases; J trimming: 2 bases; junction bases outside the gene matches: 6. CDR3 bases: TGTGCCAGCTCACGCACAGGGGGCTTTGGCAATCAGCCCCAGCATTTT. Translation gives CASSRTGGFGNQPQHF.

The chain joins TRBV18 to TRBJ1-1, with D possibly matching TRBD1 (5 bases). CDR1 is KGHSH, CDR2 LQKENI, per germline. CDR3 length: 15 amino acids. V shed 0 bases and J shed 2 bases, with 10 bases lying between them. In DNA form, the CDR3 reads TGTGCCAGCTCACCACCACGGGGCATAAACACTGAAGCTTTCTTT. Translating it yields CASSPPRGINTEAFF.

Only a few counts were recorded for this clonotype. A much larger clone differs by one base, so this may be a read error. The chain couples TRBV6-2 or TRBV6-3 to TRBJ2-1, with D unresolved. The CDR3 totals 15 residues. V was shortened by 4 bases and J by 5 bases, with 15 bases between the two germline ends. From germline, CDR1 is MNHEY and CDR2 SVGEGT. This chain's CDR3 is CASSSDLVSHNEQFF. The CDR3 coding sequence is TGTGCCAGCAGTTCGGATCTTGTATCCCACAATGAGCAGTTCTTC.

This clonotype occurred a few times. J is TRBJ2-3 and V is TRBV5-6; D gene unclear. In germline, CDR1 is SGHDT, CDR2 YYEEEE. The CDR3 covers 15 residues. V lost 2 bases and J 2 bases, leaving 12 bases between the germline ends. The CDR3 DNA reads as TGTGCCAGCAGCTTCCCGGGTAGACCCACAGATACGCAGTATTTT. Translated, it gives CASSFPGRPTDTQYF.

This clonotype was found a few times. V gene TRBV7-6 combines with J gene TRBJ1-4; TRBD1 might be the D (5 bases). Germline CDR1 is SGHVS and CDR2 is FNYEAQ. The CDR3 is 16 residues long. Deletions cut 5 bases from V and 7 bases from J, with 20 bases between. CDR3 region: CASSRSGGGIGEKLFF. The CDR3 DNA sequence: TGTGCCAGCAGCCGATCGGGGGGGGGAATAGGTGAAAAACTGTTTTTT.

This clonotype was found a few times. The chain recombines TRBV6-2 or TRBV6-3 with TRBJ2-5; possibly TRBD2 for D (6 bases). Germline assignment: CDR1 MNHEY and CDR2 SVGEGT. The CDR3 is 13 amino acids. The ends were cut back, 5 bases at V and 11 bases at J, with 18 bases in the middle. CDR3 nucleotide sequence: TGTGCCAGCAGTGCCGGGACTTCTAAAGTACAGTACTTC. This translates into CASSAGTSKVQYF.

The chain has TRBV27 and TRBJ2-3; D is possibly TRBD1 or TRBD2 (6 bases each). The CDR3 runs 16 residues. V was trimmed by 2 bases and J by 5 bases, leaving 17 bases between them. Germline V gene data show CDR1 as MNHEY and CDR2 as SMNVEV (reference sequence). The CDR3 nucleotides read TGTGCCAGCAGTTTAAATTGGGGGGCGCGTGTAGATACGCAGTATTTT. It codes for CASSLNWGARVDTQYF.

The chain links TRBV5-6 to TRBJ2-7, with D possibly being TRBD1 or TRBD2 (5 bases each). Trimming shortened V by 4 bases and J by 7 bases, and 21 bases separated the two germline ends. Germline values: CDR1 SGHDT, CDR2 YYEEEE. The CDR3 runs 15 residues. CDR3: CASSLGPGTNAEQYF. CDR3 DNA: TGTGCCAGCAGCCTAGGACCCGGGACCAATGCTGAGCAGTACTTC.